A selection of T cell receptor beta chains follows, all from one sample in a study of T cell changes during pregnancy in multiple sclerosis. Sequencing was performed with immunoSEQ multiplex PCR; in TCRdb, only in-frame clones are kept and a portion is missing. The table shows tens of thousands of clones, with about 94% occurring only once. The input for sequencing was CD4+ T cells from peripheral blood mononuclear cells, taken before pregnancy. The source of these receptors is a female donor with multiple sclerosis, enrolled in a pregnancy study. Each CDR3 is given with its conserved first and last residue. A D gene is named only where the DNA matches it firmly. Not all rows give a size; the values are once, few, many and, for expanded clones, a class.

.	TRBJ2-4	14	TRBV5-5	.	TGTGCCAGCAGCACCCTAGCGTCCCGGGACCTTCAGTACTTC	CASSTLASRDLQYF
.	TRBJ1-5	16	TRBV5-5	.	TGTGCCAGCAGCTTTGGCATGATAGCAGGGAAGGTCGAAGAGCATTTT	CASSFGMIAGKVEEHF
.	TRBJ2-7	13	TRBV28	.	TGTGCCAGCAGAATAGCGGTTTCCTACGAGCAGTACTTC	CASRIAVSYEQYF
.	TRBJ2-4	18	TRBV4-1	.	TGCGCCAGCAGCCAAGGCCGGGTATCGGGAGCGGCCAAAAACATTCAGTACTTC	CASSQGRVSGAAKNIQYF
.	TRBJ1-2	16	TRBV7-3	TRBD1	TGTGCCAGCAGCATTCCGGGACAGGGGGCGCACTATGGCTACACCTTC	CASSIPGQGAHYGYTF
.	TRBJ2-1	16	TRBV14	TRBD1	TGTGCCAGCAGCCCCCTCGGACAGGCGATCTACAATGAGCAGTTCTTC	CASSPLGQAIYNEQFF
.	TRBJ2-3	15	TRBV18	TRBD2	TGTGCCAGCTCCCGCGCTAGCGGGAGCACAGATACGCAGTATTTT	CASSRASGSTDTQYF
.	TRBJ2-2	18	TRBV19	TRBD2	TGTGCCAGTAGTATGAAAGGGAGACGCGCGGGGGGGACCGGGGAGCTGTTTTTT	CASSMKGRRAGGTGELFF
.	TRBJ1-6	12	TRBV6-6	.	TGTGCCAGCGTCGGGGTTAGTTCACCCCTCCACTTT	CASVGVSSPLHF
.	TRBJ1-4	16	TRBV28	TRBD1	TGTGCCAGCAGTGCCGGACAGGGGACAATTAATGAAAAACTGTTTTTT	CASSAGQGTINEKLFF
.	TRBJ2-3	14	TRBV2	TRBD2	TGTGCCAGCAGGAAGAGACTAGCGGCAGATACGCAGTATTTT	CASRKRLAADTQYF
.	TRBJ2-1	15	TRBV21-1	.	TGTGCCAGCAGGGAGACTAGCGCCCTGGGGGATGAGCAGTTCTTC	CASRETSALGDEQFF
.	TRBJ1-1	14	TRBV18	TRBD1	TGTGCCAGCTCACCGAAGAGGACAGGTGGTGAAGCTTTCTTT	CASSPKRTGGEAFF
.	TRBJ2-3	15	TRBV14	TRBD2	TGTGCCAGCAGCCCTTGGCGGGAGGGGACAGATACGCAGTATTTT	CASSPWREGTDTQYF
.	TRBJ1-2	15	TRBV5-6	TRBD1	TGTGCCAGCAGCCCGAGGACAGGCCCCGTGTATGGCTACACCTTC	CASSPRTGPVYGYTF
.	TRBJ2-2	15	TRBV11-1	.	TGTGCCAGCAGCTTAGTAACAGGATCCACCGGGGAGCTGTTTTTT	CASSLVTGSTGELFF
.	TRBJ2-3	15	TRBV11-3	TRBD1	TGTGCCAGCAGCATCCAAACAGGGGACACAGATACGCAGTATTTT	CASSIQTGDTDTQYF
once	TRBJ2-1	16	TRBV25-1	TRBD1	TGTGCCAGCAGGGGGGCCGGGACAGGGATTTCGAATGAGCAGTTCTTC	CASRGAGTGISNEQFF
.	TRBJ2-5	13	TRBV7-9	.	TGTGCCAGCAGCTTAGCGGGGGCGGAGACCCAGTACTTC	CASSLAGAETQYF
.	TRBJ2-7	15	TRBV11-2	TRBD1	TGTGCCAGCAGCTTAGATCGGGGACAGACCGTAGAGCAGTACTTC	CASSLDRGQTVEQYF
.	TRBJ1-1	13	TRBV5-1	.	TGCGCCAGCAGCCACGGGACAAACACTGAAGCTTTCTTT	CASSHGTNTEAFF
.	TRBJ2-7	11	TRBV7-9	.	TGTGCCAGCAGCCTGGCCAACGAGCAGTACTTC	CASSLANEQYF
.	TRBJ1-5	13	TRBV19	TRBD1	TGTGCCACCGCGGACAGGACCCATGAGCCCCAGCATTTT	CATADRTHEPQHF
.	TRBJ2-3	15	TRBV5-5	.	TGTGCCAGCAGCTTGAATGGGTACCTCGGGGATACGCAGTATTTT	CASSLNGYLGDTQYF
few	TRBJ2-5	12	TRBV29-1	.	TGCAGCGTTGATGGAGACCTAGGGACCCAGTACTTC	CSVDGDLGTQYF
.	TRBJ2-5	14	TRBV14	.	TGTGCCAGCAGCCAAGTGCGATTGGGGGGGACCCAGTACTTC	CASSQVRLGGTQYF
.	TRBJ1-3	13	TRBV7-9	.	TGTGCCAGCAGCTTAGAGCGGGCTGACACCATATATTTT	CASSLERADTIYF
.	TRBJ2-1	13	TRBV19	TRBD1	TGTGCCAGTAGAGACAGGGGAAACAATGAGCAGTTCTTC	CASRDRGNNEQFF
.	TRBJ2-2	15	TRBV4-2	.	TGTGCCAGCAGCCTGCCGGAGCTTCTCACCGGGGAGCTGTTTTTT	CASSLPELLTGELFF
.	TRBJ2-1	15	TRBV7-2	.	TGTGCCAGCACCGTCCGTGGCCCAGGGGCCGGTGAGCAGTTCTTC	CASTVRGPGAGEQFF
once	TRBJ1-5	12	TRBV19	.	TGTGCCAGTAGTGTCCAGCGTCAGCCCCAGCATTTT	CASSVQRQPQHF
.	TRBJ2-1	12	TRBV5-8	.	TGTGCCAGCAGACCTAGACCCAATGAGCAGTTCTTC	CASRPRPNEQFF
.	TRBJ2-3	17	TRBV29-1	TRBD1	TGCAGCGTTGGAACCCTAGGGACAGGGCGAATAGCAGATACGCAGTATTTT	CSVGTLGTGRIADTQYF